This is a list of T cell receptor beta chains from one sample in a study of blood T cell repertoires in COVID-19. The method was immunoSEQ multiplex PCR; TCRdb's version includes in-frame clones alone and lacks a portion of them. The table shows 210,000 or so clones, with 75% to 90% occurring only once. Sequenced sample: peripheral blood. The receptor set was obtained from a middle-aged woman with acute or convalescent COVID-19. CDR3s include the opening cysteine and the closing phenylalanine or tryptophan. D genes are given only for firm matches. The size entry is marked missing in some rows and otherwise reads once, few, many or a size class.

d_call: TRBD1
v_call: TRBV24-1
clone_size: few
j_call: TRBJ1-5
cdr3_nt: TGTGCCACCAGTGATGGACAGGGTAATCATCAGCCCCAGCATTTT
cdr3_aa: CATSDGQGNHQPQHF

d_call: TRBD1
v_call: TRBV2
clone_size: once
j_call: TRBJ1-2
cdr3_nt: TGTGCCAGCAGTGAACCGCACCGGACAGGGGGAGTTGATGGCTACACCTTC
cdr3_aa: CASSEPHRTGGVDGYTF

d_call: NA
v_call: TRBV5-1
clone_size: few
j_call: TRBJ2-1
cdr3_nt: TGCGCCAGCAGCTTGGGTGGACAGCGCTACAATGAGCAGTTCTTC
cdr3_aa: CASSLGGQRYNEQFF

d_call: TRBD1
v_call: TRBV5-1
clone_size: NA
j_call: TRBJ1-1
cdr3_nt: TGCGCCAGCAGCCCTCTTGTACCGGGACAGGGGGGGTCTGAAGCTTTCTTT
cdr3_aa: CASSPLVPGQGGSEAFF

d_call: NA
v_call: TRBV5-4
clone_size: NA
j_call: TRBJ2-3
cdr3_nt: TGTGCCAGCAGCTTGGAGGGGGCAGATACGCAGTATTTT
cdr3_aa: CASSLEGADTQYF

d_call: TRBD2
v_call: TRBV3-1/TRBV3-2
clone_size: NA
j_call: TRBJ2-1
cdr3_nt: TGTGCCAGCAGCCCGTCGACTAGCGGTTGGGACAATGAGCAGTTCTTC
cdr3_aa: CASSPSTSGWDNEQFF

d_call: NA
v_call: TRBV5-6
clone_size: NA
j_call: TRBJ2-3
cdr3_nt: TGTGCCAGCAGCTTACTGTCAAACACAGATACGCAGTATTTT
cdr3_aa: CASSLLSNTDTQYF

d_call: TRBD1
v_call: TRBV10-3
clone_size: NA
j_call: TRBJ1-5
cdr3_nt: TGTGCCATCAGTGATCAGGGGGCCCATCAGCCCCAGCATTTT
cdr3_aa: CAISDQGAHQPQHF

d_call: TRBD1
v_call: TRBV9
clone_size: NA
j_call: TRBJ1-1
cdr3_nt: TGTGCCAGCTCCGGGACAGGGTGGACTGAAGCTTTCTTT
cdr3_aa: CASSGTGWTEAFF

d_call: NA
v_call: TRBV3-1/TRBV3-2
clone_size: NA
j_call: TRBJ1-1
cdr3_nt: TGTGCCAGCAGCCTAGGAGGGAACACTGAAGCTTTCTTT
cdr3_aa: CASSLGGNTEAFF

d_call: NA
v_call: TRBV5-5
clone_size: few
j_call: TRBJ1-1
cdr3_nt: TGTGCCAGCAGCTTATCGAGAGGGGGATACACTGAAGCTTTCTTT
cdr3_aa: CASSLSRGGYTEAFF

d_call: NA
v_call: TRBV12-3/TRBV12-4
clone_size: once
j_call: TRBJ2-3
cdr3_nt: TGTGCCAGCAGTTTCTCTAGCGCAGATACGCAGTATTTT
cdr3_aa: CASSFSSADTQYF

d_call: TRBD1
v_call: TRBV5-1
clone_size: NA
j_call: TRBJ1-1
cdr3_nt: TGCGCCAGCAGCTGGCAGGGGGGTGGCACTGAAGCTTTCTTT
cdr3_aa: CASSWQGGGTEAFF

d_call: NA
v_call: TRBV18
clone_size: NA
j_call: TRBJ1-1
cdr3_nt: TGTGCCAGCTCACCTGGAGGGGCGCGATTCTCTGAAGCTTTCTTT
cdr3_aa: CASSPGGARFSEAFF

d_call: NA
v_call: TRBV21-1
clone_size: NA
j_call: TRBJ2-3
cdr3_nt: TGTGCCAGCAGCAAAGGCTACCATAGCGGGGGGGGCACAGATACGCAGTATTTT
cdr3_aa: CASSKGYHSGGGTDTQYF